Below are 5 T cell receptor beta chains sequenced from a single sample in a study of T cell repertoires in cytomegalovirus infection. TCRdb called the reads again in MiXCR, with one record for every CDR3 protein. This sample carries 450,000 to 600,000 distinct CDR3 sequences, 11% of them seen once, and the ten largest clones take roughly a tenth. What was sequenced was PBMCs. The receptors originated from a human donor in good health (CMV status not recorded). Some clones in this sample may be carry-over from other donors' samples.

This clonotype has ten or more counts. This chain connects TRBV28 to TRBJ2-1, with no clear D. The length of the CDR3 is 16 residues. Trimming pared 4 bases from V and 0 bases from J, leaving 13 bases between. CDR1 is MDHEN, CDR2 SYDVKM, per germline. In DNA form, the CDR3 reads TGTGCCAGCAGTTCCCCGGGCAGCCGCTCCTACAATGAGCAGTTCTTC. Protein product: CASSSPGSRSYNEQFF.

This clonotype was detected ten times or more. A read error may produce the germline difference seen at one junction end. The J gene is TRBJ2-1, the V gene TRBV19; 9 bases match TRBD2. The germline gives CDR1 LNHDA, CDR2 SQIVND (reference sequence). This CDR3 has 15 amino acids. The CDR3 loop reads CASNPSGRYSYWPSF. The CDR3, as DNA: TGTGCCAGTAACCCAAGCGGGAGGTACTCTTATTGGCCCTCCTTC.

This clonotype was detected ten times or more. The chain joins TRBV11-2 to TRBJ2-7; 7 nucleotides line up with TRBD1. CDR1 SGHAT and CDR2 FQNNGV come from the germline V gene. The CDR3 has 16 amino acids. After removal of 5 bases from V and 6 bases from J, the junction contained 16 bases not matched to a gene. This CDR3 is CASSLGLGDRFAEQYF. CDR3 nucleotide sequence: TGTGCCAGCAGCCTAGGGCTTGGGGACAGATTTGCCGAGCAGTACTTC. Filled out from reference TRBV11-2 and TRBJ2-7, the complete variable domain reads EAGVAQSPRYKIIEKRQSVAFWCNPISGHATLYWYQQILGQGPKLLIQFQNNGVVDDSQLPKDRFSAERLKGVDSTLKIQPAKLEDSAVYLCASSLGLGDRFAEQYFGPGTRLTVT.

The sample holds many counts of this clonotype. The V gene is TRBV27, the J gene TRBJ2-1, with 14 bases lining up with TRBD2. Trimming removed 1 base from V and 4 bases from J; junction bases left unmatched: 6. Germline values: CDR1 MNHEY, CDR2 SMNVEV (reference sequence). The CDR3 contains 18 residues. CDR3 nucleotide sequence: TGTGCCAGCAGTTTATTGGGACTAGCGGGAGCAGGATACAATGAGCAGTTCTTC. Translated: CASSLLGLAGAGYNEQFF.

A word on this clonotype: A much larger clone lies a single base off, so this may be a read error. The V gene is TRBV6-6, the J gene TRBJ2-1; tentative D call: TRBD2 (6 bases). The CDR3 extends over 14 amino acids. CDR1 and CDR2 (germline): MNHNY, SVGAGI (reference sequence). With 1 base removed from V and 4 bases from J, the gap between germline ends came to 8 bases. The CDR3 nucleotides are TGTGCCAGCAGTTACTTGGCGGGATACAATGAGCAGTTCTTC. Translation: CASSYLAGYNEQFF.